This is a list of T cell receptor beta chains from one sample in a study of T cells in localized non-small cell lung cancer. TCRdb's table, derived via immunoSEQ multiplex PCR, lists solely in-frame clones and lacks some. The sample lists around 1,800 clones, more than 25% occurring once. The specimen comprised normal lung tissue next to the tumor, sampled before any cancer treatment. The receptors originated from a male donor aged 60 or over with stage II squamous cell lung carcinoma. Each CDR3 is given with its conserved first and last residue. The D gene is left open where the match is weak. Only some rows state a clone size, as once, few, many or a class for expanded clones.

TRBV19	TRBJ2-1	NA	NA	TGTGCCAGTAGTATAGGGAGGAATGAGCAGTTCTTC	CASSIGRNEQFF
TRBV29-1	TRBJ1-5	NA	NA	TGCAGCGTTGAAAGCAGGGGAGTCAATCAGCCCCAGCATTTT	CSVESRGVNQPQHF
TRBV11-3	TRBJ2-1	NA	NA	TGTGCCAGCAGCTTAATCGCAGGGGTTGTGGCAATTGAGCAGTTCTTC	CASSLIAGVVAIEQFF
TRBV19	TRBJ2-3	NA	NA	TGTGCCAGTAGTCCGGTCGGGGCCCCAGATACGCAGTATTTT	CASSPVGAPDTQYF
TRBV18	TRBJ1-1	NA	NA	TGTGCCAGCTCACCCCCGAGTATGAACACTGAAGCTTTCTTT	CASSPPSMNTEAFF
TRBV10-2	TRBJ2-7	NA	TRBD2	TGCGCCAGCACTTTGATACCGGGACTAATGGTAGACGAGCAGTACTTC	CASTLIPGLMVDEQYF
TRBV15	TRBJ2-1	few	NA	TGTGCCACCAGCAGAGATCCTCGGCAGGGATACAATGAGCAGTTCTTC	CATSRDPRQGYNEQFF
TRBV27	TRBJ2-7	NA	NA	TGTGCCAGCAGTTTATCGACGGCAAGCTCCTACGAGCAGTACTTC	CASSLSTASSYEQYF
TRBV9	TRBJ2-3	NA	NA	TGTGCCAGCAGCGCCAGGGGTTATACGCAGTATTTT	CASSARGYTQYF
TRBV11-3	TRBJ1-1	medium-sized	NA	TGTGCCAGCAGCTTAGGTGGGGCGGGCACTGAAGCTTTCTTT	CASSLGGAGTEAFF
TRBV12-5	TRBJ1-5	NA	TRBD1	TGTGCTAGTGGTCCCGGACAGGGAGCCGCGCCCCAGCATTTT	CASGPGQGAAPQHF
TRBV9	TRBJ2-5	NA	TRBD1	TGTGTCAGCAGCGCCAGACAGGGGATGCAAGAGACCCAGTACTTC	CVSSARQGMQETQYF
TRBV9	TRBJ1-1	few	NA	TGTGCCAGCAGACCGGGGCAGACGAACACTGAAGCTTTCTTT	CASRPGQTNTEAFF
TRBV11-3	TRBJ2-7	medium-sized	TRBD1	TGTGCCAGCAGCTTATGGACAGGGCAAAACGAGCAGTACTTC	CASSLWTGQNEQYF
TRBV6-8	TRBJ1-5	few	NA	TGTGCCAGCAGACGAATAACCGGGACGGCGATGGAGCCCCAGCATTTT	CASRRITGTAMEPQHF
TRBV18	TRBJ1-2	NA	TRBD1	TGTGCCAGCTCACTTTCCACAGGGGACTACACCTTC	CASSLSTGDYTF
TRBV6-7	TRBJ2-6	NA	NA	TGTGCCAGCAGTTACTTAAACAGGGTCTCTGGGGCCAACGTCCTGATTTTC	CASSYLNRVSGANVLIF
TRBV18	TRBJ2-2	NA	TRBD1	TGTGCCAGCTCACTTTCAAGACAGGGTGGCGGGGAGCTGTTTTTT	CASSLSRQGGGELFF
TRBV9	TRBJ1-3	NA	NA	TGTGCCAGCAGCGCCTCGGACGGTAAAAGCCCCTCTGGAAACACCATATATTTT	CASSASDGKSPSGNTIYF
TRBV19	TRBJ2-5	few	NA	TGTGCCAGTAACAGAGGGACTGGAGAGACCCAGTACTTC	CASNRGTGETQYF
TRBV11-3	TRBJ2-5	NA	NA	TGTGCCAGCAGCCCATCCCGGAATTTGGAGACCCAGTACTTC	CASSPSRNLETQYF
TRBV29-1	TRBJ2-7	NA	NA	TGCAGCGTTGAAGTTGTACCCCACGAGCAGTACTTC	CSVEVVPHEQYF
TRBV19	TRBJ2-7	NA	TRBD1	TGTGCCAGTAGTATTACAGGGGGCTACGAGCAGTACTTC	CASSITGGYEQYF
TRBV19	TRBJ1-1	NA	NA	TGTGCCAGTAGTATAGGTTCAGGGAGGGGGACTGAAGCTTTCTTT	CASSIGSGRGTEAFF
TRBV6-8	TRBJ1-5	NA	NA	TGTGCCAGCAGTGCGACAGCCTGGGATAGCAATCAGCCCCAGCATTTT	CASSATAWDSNQPQHF
TRBV7-1	TRBJ2-2	few	NA	TGTGCCAGCAGCTTGTGGGGAGCGGGGAACACCGGGGAGCTGTTTTTT	CASSLWGAGNTGELFF
TRBV19	TRBJ2-1	NA	NA	TGTGCCAGTACCTACGGCGGGGATCGCAATGAGCAGTTCTTC	CASTYGGDRNEQFF
TRBV10-2	TRBJ2-7	NA	TRBD2	TGCGCCAGCAGTCTCGGCGGGGGAGGCGAGCAGTACTTC	CASSLGGGGEQYF
TRBV6-8	TRBJ2-1	medium-sized	TRBD2	TGTGCCAGCAGGGGACTTAGCGGGGGGGCCTACAATGAGCAGTTCTTC	CASRGLSGGAYNEQFF
TRBV6-8	TRBJ2-2	NA	NA	TGTGCCAGCACCCTACGGGCCCCCATCACCGGGGAGCTGTTTTTT	CASTLRAPITGELFF
TRBV4-1	TRBJ2-3	NA	NA	TGCGCCAGCAGCCAAGATAGGACGCCTCAGTATTTT	CASSQDRTPQYF
TRBV6-8	TRBJ2-7	medium-sized	NA	TGTGCCAGCAGTTACCCCTCAGAGGGCTCCTACGAGCAGTACTTC	CASSYPSEGSYEQYF
TRBV14	TRBJ1-4	few	NA	TGTGCCAGCAGCCGGGACGGTTCCGTAGGAATTGAAGAAAAACTGTTTTTT	CASSRDGSVGIEEKLFF
TRBV1	TRBJ2-3	NA	NA	TGCGCCAGCAGCCTCGATGGTAACGGGGAAACAGATACGCAGTATTTT	CASSLDGNGETDTQYF
TRBV9	TRBJ1-2	NA	NA	TGTGCCAGCAGTCCAGGGGCTACTAACTATGGCTACACCTTC	CASSPGATNYGYTF
TRBV19	TRBJ1-4	few	TRBD1	TGTGCCAGTACCTCACTCTACAGGGGTAATTATGAAAAACTGTTTTTT	CASTSLYRGNYEKLFF
TRBV6-8	TRBJ1-2	NA	NA	TGTGCCAGCATCCCCGAAGTAGGGTTAGCTAACTATGGCTACACCTTC	CASIPEVGLANYGYTF
TRBV11-3	TRBJ2-7	medium-sized	TRBD2	TGTGCCAGCAGCTTAGATAGCGGGGGGCTCCTCGGGGAGCAGTACTTC	CASSLDSGGLLGEQYF